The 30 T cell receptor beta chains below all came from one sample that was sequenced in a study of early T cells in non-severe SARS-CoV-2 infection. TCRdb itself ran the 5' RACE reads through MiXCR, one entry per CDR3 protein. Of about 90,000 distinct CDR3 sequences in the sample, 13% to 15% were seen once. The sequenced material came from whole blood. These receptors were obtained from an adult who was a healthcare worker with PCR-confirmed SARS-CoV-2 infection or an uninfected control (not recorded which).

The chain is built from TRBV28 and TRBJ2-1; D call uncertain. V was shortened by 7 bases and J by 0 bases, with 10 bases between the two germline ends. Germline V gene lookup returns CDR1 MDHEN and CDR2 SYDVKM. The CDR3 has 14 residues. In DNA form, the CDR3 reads TGTGCCAGCACTTGGACCAGCTCCTACAATGAGCAGTTCTTC. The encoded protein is CASTWTSSYNEQFF.

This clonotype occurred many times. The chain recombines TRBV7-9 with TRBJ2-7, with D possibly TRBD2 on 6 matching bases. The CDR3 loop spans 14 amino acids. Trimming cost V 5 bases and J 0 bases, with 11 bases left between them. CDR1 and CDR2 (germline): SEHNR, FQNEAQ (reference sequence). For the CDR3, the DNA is TGTGCCAGCAGCCGTAGCGGAAGCTCCTACGAGCAGTACTTC. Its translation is CASSRSGSSYEQYF. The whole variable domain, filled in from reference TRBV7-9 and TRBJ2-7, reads DTGVSQNPRHKITKRGQNVTFRCDPISEHNRLYWYRQTLGQGPEFLTYFQNEAQLEKSRLLSDRFSAERPKGSFSTLEIQRTEQGDSAMYLCASSRSGSSYEQYFGPGTRLTVT.

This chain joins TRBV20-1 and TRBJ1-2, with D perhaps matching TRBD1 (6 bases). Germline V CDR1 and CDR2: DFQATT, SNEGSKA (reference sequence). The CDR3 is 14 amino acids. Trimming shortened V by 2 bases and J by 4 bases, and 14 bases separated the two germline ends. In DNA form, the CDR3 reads TGCAGTGCTAGATACAGGGCAGAGGGCTATGGCTACACCTTC. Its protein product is CSARYRAEGYGYTF.

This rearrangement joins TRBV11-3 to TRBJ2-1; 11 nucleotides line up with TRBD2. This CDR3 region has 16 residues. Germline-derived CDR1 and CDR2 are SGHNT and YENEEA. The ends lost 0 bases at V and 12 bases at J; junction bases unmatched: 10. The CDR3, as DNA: TGTGCCAGCAGCTTAGAATCTAGCGGGAGGCCCGAGGTGCAGTTCTTC. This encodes CASSLESSGRPEVQFF.

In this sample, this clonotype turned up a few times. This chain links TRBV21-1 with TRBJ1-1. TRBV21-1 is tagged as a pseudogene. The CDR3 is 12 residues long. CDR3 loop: CASNWVRAEAFF. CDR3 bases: TGTGCCAGCAATTGGGTGCGCGCTGAAGCTTTCTTT.

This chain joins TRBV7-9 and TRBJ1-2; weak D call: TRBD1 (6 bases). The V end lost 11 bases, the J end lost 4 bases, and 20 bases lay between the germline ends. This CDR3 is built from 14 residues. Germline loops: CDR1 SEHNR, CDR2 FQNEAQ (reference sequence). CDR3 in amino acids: CASRLDSRGYGYTF. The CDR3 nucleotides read TGTGCCTCACGATTGGACAGCCGGGGCTATGGCTACACCTTC.

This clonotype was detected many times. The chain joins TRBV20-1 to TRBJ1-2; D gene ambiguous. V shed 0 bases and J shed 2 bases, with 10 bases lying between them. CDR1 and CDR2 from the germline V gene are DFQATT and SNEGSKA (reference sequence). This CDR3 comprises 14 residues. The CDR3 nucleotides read TGCAGTGCTAGAGATCAAGGATTCAACTATGGCTACACCTTC. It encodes CSARDQGFNYGYTF.

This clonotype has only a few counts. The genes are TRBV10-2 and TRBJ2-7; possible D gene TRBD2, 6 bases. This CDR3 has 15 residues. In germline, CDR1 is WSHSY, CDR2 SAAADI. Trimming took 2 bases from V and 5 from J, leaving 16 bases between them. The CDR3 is CASSESGGFRHEQYF. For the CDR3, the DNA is TGCGCCAGCAGTGAGAGCGGAGGGTTCCGCCACGAGCAGTACTTC.

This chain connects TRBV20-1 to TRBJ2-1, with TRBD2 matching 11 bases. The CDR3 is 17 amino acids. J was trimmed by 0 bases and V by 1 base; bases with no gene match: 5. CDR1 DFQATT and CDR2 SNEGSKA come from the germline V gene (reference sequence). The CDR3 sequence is CSARVPSGRSSYNEQFF. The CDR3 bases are TGCAGTGCTAGAGTTCCTAGCGGGAGGAGCTCCTACAATGAGCAGTTCTTC.

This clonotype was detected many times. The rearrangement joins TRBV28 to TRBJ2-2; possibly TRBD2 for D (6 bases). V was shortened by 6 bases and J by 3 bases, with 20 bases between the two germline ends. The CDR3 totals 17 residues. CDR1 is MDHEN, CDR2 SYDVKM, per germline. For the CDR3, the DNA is TGTGCCAGCAGATCCCGACGCCGGGAGATAGACACCGGGGAGCTGTTTTTT. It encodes CASRSRRREIDTGELFF.

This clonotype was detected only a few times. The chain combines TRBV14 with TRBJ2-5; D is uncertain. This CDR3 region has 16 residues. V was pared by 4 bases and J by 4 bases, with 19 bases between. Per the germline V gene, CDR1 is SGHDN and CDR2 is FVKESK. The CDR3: CASSLAKMVGLETQYF. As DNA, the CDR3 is TGTGCCAGCAGCCTAGCCAAGATGGTTGGGTTAGAGACCCAGTACTTC.

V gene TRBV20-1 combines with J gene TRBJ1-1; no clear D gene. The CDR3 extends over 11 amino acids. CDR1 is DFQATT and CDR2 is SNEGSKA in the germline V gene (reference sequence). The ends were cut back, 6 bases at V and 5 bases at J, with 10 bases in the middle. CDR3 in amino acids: CSAPSWTEAFF. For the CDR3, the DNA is TGCAGTGCCCCTTCCTGGACTGAAGCTTTCTTT.

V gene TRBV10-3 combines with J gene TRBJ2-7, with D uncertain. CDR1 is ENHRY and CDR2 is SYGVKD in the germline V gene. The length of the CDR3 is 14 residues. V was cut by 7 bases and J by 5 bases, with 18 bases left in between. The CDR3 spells CAIMERKGVDEQYF. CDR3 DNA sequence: TGTGCCATCATGGAGAGGAAGGGCGTGGACGAGCAGTACTTC.

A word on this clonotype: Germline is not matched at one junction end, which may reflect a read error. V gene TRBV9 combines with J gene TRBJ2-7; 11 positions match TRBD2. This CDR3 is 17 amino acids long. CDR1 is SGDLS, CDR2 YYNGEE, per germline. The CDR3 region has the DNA TGTGCCAACAGCGTCCCCTCAACTAGCGGGAGCTCCTACGAGCAGTACTTC. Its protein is CANSVPSTSGSSYEQYF.

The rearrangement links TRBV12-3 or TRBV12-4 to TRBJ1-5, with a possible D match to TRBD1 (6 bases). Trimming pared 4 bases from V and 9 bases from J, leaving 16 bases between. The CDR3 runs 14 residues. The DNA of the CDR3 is TGTGCCAGCAGTTCAGACAGGCCGGGGGGGCCCCAGCATTTT. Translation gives CASSSDRPGGPQHF.

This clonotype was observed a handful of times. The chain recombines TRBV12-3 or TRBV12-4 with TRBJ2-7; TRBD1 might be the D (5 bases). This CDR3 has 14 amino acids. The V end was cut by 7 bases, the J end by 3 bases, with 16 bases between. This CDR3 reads CASTRAAGNYEQYF. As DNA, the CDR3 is TGTGCCAGCACCCGTGCGGCAGGGAACTACGAGCAGTACTTC.

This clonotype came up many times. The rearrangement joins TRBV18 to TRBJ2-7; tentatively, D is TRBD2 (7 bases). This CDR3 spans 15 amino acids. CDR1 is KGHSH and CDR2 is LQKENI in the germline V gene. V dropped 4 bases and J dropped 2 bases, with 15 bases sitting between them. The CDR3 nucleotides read TGTGCCAGCTCACGTATCAGGGGAGGGCCCTACGAGCAGTACTTC. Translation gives CASSRIRGGPYEQYF.

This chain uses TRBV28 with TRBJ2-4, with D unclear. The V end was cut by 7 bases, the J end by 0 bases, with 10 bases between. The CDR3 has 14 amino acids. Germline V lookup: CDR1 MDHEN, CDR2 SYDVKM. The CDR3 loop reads CASTLQRAKNIQYF. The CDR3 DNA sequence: TGTGCCAGCACCCTACAAAGAGCCAAAAACATTCAGTACTTC. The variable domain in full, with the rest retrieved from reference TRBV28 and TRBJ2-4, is DVKVTQSSRYLVKRTGEKVFLECVQDMDHENMFWYRQDPGLGLRLIYFSYDVKMKEKGDIPEGYSVSREKKERFSLILESASTNQTSMYLCASTLQRAKNIQYFGAGTRLSVL.

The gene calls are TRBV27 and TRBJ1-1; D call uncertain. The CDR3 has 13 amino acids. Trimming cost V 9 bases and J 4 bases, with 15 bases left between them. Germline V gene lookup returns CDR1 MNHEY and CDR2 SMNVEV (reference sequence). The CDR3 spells CASLTPTGTEAFF. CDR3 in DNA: TGTGCCAGTTTGACCCCAACGGGCACTGAAGCTTTCTTT.

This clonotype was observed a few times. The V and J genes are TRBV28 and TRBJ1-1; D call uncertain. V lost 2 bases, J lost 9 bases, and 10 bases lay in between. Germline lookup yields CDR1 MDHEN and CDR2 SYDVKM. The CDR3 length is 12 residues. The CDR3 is CASSLGVGKAFF. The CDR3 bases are TGTGCCAGCAGTTTAGGGGTGGGGAAAGCTTTCTTT.

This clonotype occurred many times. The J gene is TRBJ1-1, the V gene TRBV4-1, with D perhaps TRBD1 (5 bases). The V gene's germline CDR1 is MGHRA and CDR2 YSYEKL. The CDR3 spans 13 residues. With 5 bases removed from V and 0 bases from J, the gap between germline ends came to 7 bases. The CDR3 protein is CASSFRVNTEAFF. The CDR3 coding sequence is TGCGCCAGCAGCTTCAGGGTGAACACTGAAGCTTTCTTT.

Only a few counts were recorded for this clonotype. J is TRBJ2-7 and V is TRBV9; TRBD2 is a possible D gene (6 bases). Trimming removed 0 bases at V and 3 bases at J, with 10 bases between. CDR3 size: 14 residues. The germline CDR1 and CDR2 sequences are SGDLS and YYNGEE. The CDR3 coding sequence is TGTGCCAGCAGCGTAGAAGGAGGGAGCTACGAGCAGTACTTC. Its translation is CASSVEGGSYEQYF. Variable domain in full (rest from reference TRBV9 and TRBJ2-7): DSGVTQTPKHLITATGQRVTLRCSPRSGDLSVYWYQQSLDQGLQFLIQYYNGEERAKGNILERFSAQQFPDLHSELNLSSLELGDSALYFCASSVEGGSYEQYFGPGTRLTVT.

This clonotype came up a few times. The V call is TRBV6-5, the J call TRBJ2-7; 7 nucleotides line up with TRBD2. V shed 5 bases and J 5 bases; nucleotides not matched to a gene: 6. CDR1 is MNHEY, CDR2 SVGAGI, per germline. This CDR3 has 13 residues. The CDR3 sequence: CASSRGLVDEQYF. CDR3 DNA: TGTGCCAGCAGTCGCGGACTAGTGGACGAGCAGTACTTC.

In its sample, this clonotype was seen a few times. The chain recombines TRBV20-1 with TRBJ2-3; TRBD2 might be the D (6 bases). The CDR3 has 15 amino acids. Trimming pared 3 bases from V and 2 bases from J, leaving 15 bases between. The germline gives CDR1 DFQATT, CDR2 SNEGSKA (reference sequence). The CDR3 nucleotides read TGCAGTGCTAGGGGGGGTGGGCGGACCACAGATACGCAGTATTTT. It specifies CSARGGGRTTDTQYF.

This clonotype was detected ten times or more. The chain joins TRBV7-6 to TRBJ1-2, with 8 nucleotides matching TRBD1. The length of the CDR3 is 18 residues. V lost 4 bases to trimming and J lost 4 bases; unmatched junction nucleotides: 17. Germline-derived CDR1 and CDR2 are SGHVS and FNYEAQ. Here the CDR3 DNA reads TGTGCCAGCAGCTACCGACAGGGGCTTTCCGCTGTCGGCTATGGCTACACCTTC. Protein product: CASSYRQGLSAVGYGYTF.

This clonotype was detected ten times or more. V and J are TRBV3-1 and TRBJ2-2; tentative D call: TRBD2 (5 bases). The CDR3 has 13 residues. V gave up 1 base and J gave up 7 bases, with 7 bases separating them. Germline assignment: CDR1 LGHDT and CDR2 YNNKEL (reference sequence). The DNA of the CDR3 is TGTGCCAGCAGCCAAGGAGGAGGCGGGGAGCTGTTTTTT. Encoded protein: CASSQGGGGELFF. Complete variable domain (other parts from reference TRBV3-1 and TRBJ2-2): DTAVSQTPKYLVTQMGNDKSIKCEQNLGHDTMYWYKQDSKKFLKIMFSYNNKELIINETVPNRFSPKSPDKAHLNLHINSLELGDSAVYFCASSQGGGGELFFGEGSRLTVL.

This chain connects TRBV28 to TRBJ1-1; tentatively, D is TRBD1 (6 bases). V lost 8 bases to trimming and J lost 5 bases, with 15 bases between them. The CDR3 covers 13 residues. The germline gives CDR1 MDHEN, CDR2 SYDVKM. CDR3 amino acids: CASYSGGRTEAFF. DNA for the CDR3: TGTGCCAGCTACTCTGGGGGGCGGACTGAAGCTTTCTTT.

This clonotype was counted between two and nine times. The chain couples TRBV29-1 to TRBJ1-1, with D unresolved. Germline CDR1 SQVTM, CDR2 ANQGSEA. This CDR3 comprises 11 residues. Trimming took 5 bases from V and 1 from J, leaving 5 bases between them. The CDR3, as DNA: TGCAGCGTTTCAGGGAACACTGAAGCTTTCTTT. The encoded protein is CSVSGNTEAFF.

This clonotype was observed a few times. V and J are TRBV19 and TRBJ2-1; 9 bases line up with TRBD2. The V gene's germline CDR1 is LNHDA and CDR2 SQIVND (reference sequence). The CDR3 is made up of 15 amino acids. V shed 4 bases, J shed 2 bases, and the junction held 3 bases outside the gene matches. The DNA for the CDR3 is TGTGCCAGTAGTACCTGGACTAGCGCCTACAATGAGCAGTTCTTC. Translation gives CASSTWTSAYNEQFF.

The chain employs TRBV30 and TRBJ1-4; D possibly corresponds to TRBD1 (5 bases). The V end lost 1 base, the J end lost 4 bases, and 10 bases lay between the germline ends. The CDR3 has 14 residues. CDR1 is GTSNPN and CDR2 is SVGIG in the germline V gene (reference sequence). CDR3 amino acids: CAWSAGGDNEKLFF. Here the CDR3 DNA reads TGTGCCTGGAGTGCCGGGGGGGATAATGAAAAACTGTTTTTT.